Listed below are T cell receptor beta chains from one sample, sequenced in a study of T cell changes during pregnancy in multiple sclerosis. Here immunoSEQ multiplex PCR was the method, and the copy in TCRdb shows in-frame clones only, minus some. There are about 50,000 clones in the sample; approximately 94% occur only once, and less than 5.5% lies in the top ten. The material was CD8+ T cells from peripheral blood mononuclear cells, obtained before pregnancy. These receptors were collected from a female donor with multiple sclerosis, enrolled in a pregnancy study. Both conserved end residues are part of each CDR3. Each record gives: V gene, clone size, CDR3 length, D gene, J gene, CDR3 DNA, CDR3 protein. The D gene is left open where the match is weak. Only part of the rows carry a size: once, few, many, or a class if the clone is expanded.

v_gene: TRBV15
abundance: -
len: 17
d_gene: TRBD2
j_gene: TRBJ2-3
CDR3nt: TGTGCCACAGGGGAGTTGGTAGCGGGAGTCGGCACAGATACGCAGTATTTT
CDR3aa: CATGELVAGVGTDTQYF

v_gene: TRBV27
abundance: -
len: 14
d_gene: -
j_gene: TRBJ1-5
CDR3nt: TGTGCCAGCAGTTTCGCAGGGCGGAATCAGCCCCAGCATTTT
CDR3aa: CASSFAGRNQPQHF

v_gene: TRBV11-2
abundance: -
len: 14
d_gene: TRBD2
j_gene: TRBJ2-7
CDR3nt: TGTGCCAGCACCATTACTAGCGGTGCCTACGAGCAGTACTTC
CDR3aa: CASTITSGAYEQYF

v_gene: TRBV5-5
abundance: few
len: 17
d_gene: -
j_gene: TRBJ2-3
CDR3nt: TGTGCCAGCAGGACGGATTTGGACACGGCTAGCACAGATACGCAGTATTTT
CDR3aa: CASRTDLDTASTDTQYF

v_gene: TRBV5-6
abundance: -
len: 14
d_gene: -
j_gene: TRBJ2-1
CDR3nt: TGTGCCAGCAGCTACGTGGACAGCGTAGATGAGCAGTTCTTC
CDR3aa: CASSYVDSVDEQFF

v_gene: TRBV5-6
abundance: -
len: 15
d_gene: TRBD2
j_gene: TRBJ2-3
CDR3nt: TGTGCCAGCAGCCCAGGGACTAGCGGCCCAGATACGCAGTATTTT
CDR3aa: CASSPGTSGPDTQYF

v_gene: TRBV19
abundance: -
len: 12
d_gene: -
j_gene: TRBJ1-1
CDR3nt: TGTGCCAGTAGTATAACCGGGACTGAAGCTTTCTTT
CDR3aa: CASSITGTEAFF

v_gene: TRBV7-9
abundance: -
len: 13
d_gene: -
j_gene: TRBJ2-2
CDR3nt: TGTGCCAGCAGCTTAGGGCCTGCCGGGGAGCTGTTTTTT
CDR3aa: CASSLGPAGELFF

v_gene: TRBV27
abundance: -
len: 13
d_gene: TRBD1
j_gene: TRBJ2-7
CDR3nt: TGTGCCAGCAGTCCCCGACAGGGCTACGAGCAGTACTTC
CDR3aa: CASSPRQGYEQYF

v_gene: TRBV19
abundance: -
len: 12
d_gene: -
j_gene: TRBJ1-1
CDR3nt: TGTGCCAGTAGTCTCCTGAACACTGAAGCTTTCTTT
CDR3aa: CASSLLNTEAFF

v_gene: TRBV7-9
abundance: -
len: 14
d_gene: TRBD2
j_gene: TRBJ2-5
CDR3nt: TGTGCCAGCAGGCGGACTAGCGGGAGTGAGACCCAGTACTTC
CDR3aa: CASRRTSGSETQYF

v_gene: TRBV30
abundance: -
len: 11
d_gene: -
j_gene: TRBJ2-1
CDR3nt: TGTGCCTGGAGCGCAGGGAATGAGCAGTTCTTC
CDR3aa: CAWSAGNEQFF